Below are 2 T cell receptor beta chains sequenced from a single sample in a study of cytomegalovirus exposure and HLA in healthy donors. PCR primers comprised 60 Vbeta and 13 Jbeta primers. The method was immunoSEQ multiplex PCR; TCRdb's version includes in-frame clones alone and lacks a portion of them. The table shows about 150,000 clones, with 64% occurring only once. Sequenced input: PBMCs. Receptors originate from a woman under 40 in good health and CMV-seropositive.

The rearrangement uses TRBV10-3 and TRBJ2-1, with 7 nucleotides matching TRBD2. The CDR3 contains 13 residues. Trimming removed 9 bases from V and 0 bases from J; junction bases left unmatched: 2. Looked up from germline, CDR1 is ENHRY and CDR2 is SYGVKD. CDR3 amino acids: CAMASGSYNEQFF. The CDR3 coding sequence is TGTGCCATGGCTAGCGGCTCCTACAATGAGCAGTTCTTC.

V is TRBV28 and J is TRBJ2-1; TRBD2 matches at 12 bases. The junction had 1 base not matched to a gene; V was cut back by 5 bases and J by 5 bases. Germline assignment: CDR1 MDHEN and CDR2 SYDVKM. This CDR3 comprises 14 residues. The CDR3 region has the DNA TGTGCCAGCAGTCGGACTAGCGGGAACAATGAGCAGTTCTTC. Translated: CASSRTSGNNEQFF.